This T cell receptor beta chain was retrieved from a study of CD8 T cells in Susac syndrome. When the RNA was reverse transcribed, random hexamers were used with an input of roughly 0.45 to 1 ug. Amplification of TCR beta CDR3 used immunoSEQ multiplex PCR across 54 Vbeta and 13 Jbeta. TCRdb independently ran MiXCR on the immunoSEQ multiplex PCR reads; one entry per CDR3 protein. Found here are 250,000 to 300,000 distinct CDR3 sequences, roughly 85% of them singletons; the top ten hold roughly 0.21%. In blood CD8+ and CD4+ T cells, TCR beta underwent sequencing. The multiple sclerosis control cohort comprised treatment-naive individuals presenting with stable or active relapsing-remitting disease. In contrast to the negatively isolated CD8+ and CD4+ T cells, TEMRA cells were FACS-enriched. The clonotype comes from a human donor with multiple sclerosis. Sequenced input: CD8+ T cells from PBMCs.

CDR3 DNA: TGTGCCAGCAGTTTAGGTGGTCTTCCCCTAGACGAGCAGTACTTC. Protein product: CASSLGGLPLDEQYF. The chain is built from TRBV28 and TRBJ2-7; D gene unclear. The CDR3 covers 15 residues. V lost 2 bases and J lost 5, with 16 bases in between. Germline CDR1 reads MDHEN; CDR2 reads SYDVKM.